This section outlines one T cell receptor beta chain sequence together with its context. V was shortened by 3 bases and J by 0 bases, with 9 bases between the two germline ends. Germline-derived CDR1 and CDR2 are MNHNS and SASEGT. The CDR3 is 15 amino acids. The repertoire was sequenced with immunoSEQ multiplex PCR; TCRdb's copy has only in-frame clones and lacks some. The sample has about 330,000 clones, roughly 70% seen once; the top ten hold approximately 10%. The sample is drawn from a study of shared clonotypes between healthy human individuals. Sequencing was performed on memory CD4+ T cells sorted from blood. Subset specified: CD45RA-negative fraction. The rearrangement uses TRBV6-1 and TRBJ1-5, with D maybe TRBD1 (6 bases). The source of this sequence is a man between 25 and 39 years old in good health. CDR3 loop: CASSDRGHSNQPQHF. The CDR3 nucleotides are TGTGCCAGCAGTGACCGGGGGCATAGCAATCAGCCCCAGCATTTT.